A selection of T cell receptor beta chains follows, all from one sample in a study of T cells in localized non-small cell lung cancer. Here immunoSEQ multiplex PCR was the method, and the copy in TCRdb shows in-frame clones only, minus some. In the table there are roughly 72,000 clones, around 82% of which are singletons. The sequencing here drew on peripheral blood, taken before any cancer treatment. The receptor set was obtained from a female donor aged 60 or older with stage I lung adenocarcinoma. Both conserved end residues are part of each CDR3. Each record gives: D gene, J gene, clone size, V gene, CDR3 DNA, CDR3 protein. D genes are given only for firm matches. Clone size appears in some rows only: once, few, many, or a class for an expanded clone.

d_call: -; j_call: TRBJ1-2; clone_size: once; v_call: TRBV29-1; cdr3_nt: TGCAGCGTTTTGGGGGGGGATGGCTACACCTTC; cdr3_aa: CSVLGGDGYTF
d_call: -; j_call: TRBJ2-3; clone_size: -; v_call: TRBV18; cdr3_nt: TGTGCCAGCTCACTAGGCACAGATACGCAGTATTTT; cdr3_aa: CASSLGTDTQYF
d_call: -; j_call: TRBJ1-5; clone_size: -; v_call: TRBV4-1; cdr3_nt: TGCGCCAGCAGCCAAGAACCGGAATCGGCGGGTCAGCCCCAGCATTTT; cdr3_aa: CASSQEPESAGQPQHF
d_call: TRBD1; j_call: TRBJ2-3; clone_size: -; v_call: TRBV18; cdr3_nt: TGTGCCAGCTCACCAGCAGGGGGCGCCGCAGATACGCAGTATTTT; cdr3_aa: CASSPAGGAADTQYF
d_call: -; j_call: TRBJ1-2; clone_size: -; v_call: TRBV6-1; cdr3_nt: TGTGCCAGCAGTGAGTATGGCTACACCTTC; cdr3_aa: CASSEYGYTF
d_call: -; j_call: TRBJ1-2; clone_size: -; v_call: TRBV28; cdr3_nt: TGTGCCACAGGAGAAACTAACTATGGCTACACCTTC; cdr3_aa: CATGETNYGYTF
d_call: TRBD1; j_call: TRBJ1-1; clone_size: few; v_call: TRBV25-1; cdr3_nt: TGTGCCAGCAGGACAGGGGGCATTAAAACTGAAGCTTTCTTT; cdr3_aa: CASRTGGIKTEAFF
d_call: -; j_call: TRBJ2-2; clone_size: -; v_call: TRBV10-3; cdr3_nt: TGTGCCATCAGGGTTGAGTCAAACACCGGGGAGCTGTTTTTT; cdr3_aa: CAIRVESNTGELFF
d_call: TRBD1; j_call: TRBJ1-4; clone_size: -; v_call: TRBV7-9; cdr3_nt: TGTGCCAGCACCCCGGGACAGGGGAATGAAAAACTGTTTTTT; cdr3_aa: CASTPGQGNEKLFF
d_call: TRBD1; j_call: TRBJ1-2; clone_size: -; v_call: TRBV19; cdr3_nt: TGTGCCAGTAGGACAGGGCATGGCTACACCTTC; cdr3_aa: CASRTGHGYTF
d_call: -; j_call: TRBJ2-4; clone_size: once; v_call: TRBV11-2; cdr3_nt: TGTGCCAGCAGCTTGTCTTGGCAGGGGAATCTAGCCAAAAACATTCAGTACTTC; cdr3_aa: CASSLSWQGNLAKNIQYF
d_call: TRBD2; j_call: TRBJ2-1; clone_size: few; v_call: TRBV11-2; cdr3_nt: TGTGCCAGCAGCTTACTTAGCGGGAGGGCCCTCTACAATGAGCAGTTCTTC; cdr3_aa: CASSLLSGRALYNEQFF
d_call: -; j_call: TRBJ2-1; clone_size: -; v_call: TRBV9; cdr3_nt: TGTGCCAGCGGTCCCCTCGAGCGGGTAAACAATGAGCAGTTCTTC; cdr3_aa: CASGPLERVNNEQFF
d_call: -; j_call: TRBJ1-1; clone_size: many; v_call: TRBV13; cdr3_nt: TGTGCCAGCAGCTCCGAAGTAGGCACTGAAGCTTTCTTT; cdr3_aa: CASSSEVGTEAFF
d_call: -; j_call: TRBJ2-3; clone_size: -; v_call: TRBV10-3; cdr3_nt: TGTGCCATCAGCGGGGTATTCACAGATACGCAGTATTTT; cdr3_aa: CAISGVFTDTQYF
d_call: -; j_call: TRBJ1-5; clone_size: few; v_call: TRBV5-1; cdr3_nt: TGCGCCAGCAGCTTGGACGGACGTCAGCCCCAGCATTTT; cdr3_aa: CASSLDGRQPQHF
d_call: TRBD2; j_call: TRBJ2-1; clone_size: -; v_call: TRBV5-1; cdr3_nt: TGCGCCAGCAGCTCAACTAGCGGGAAATACAATGAGCAGTTCTTC; cdr3_aa: CASSSTSGKYNEQFF
d_call: -; j_call: TRBJ1-4; clone_size: few; v_call: TRBV6-5; cdr3_nt: TGTGCCAGCAGTTACGCAGGGCAGGAAAAACTGTTTTTT; cdr3_aa: CASSYAGQEKLFF
d_call: TRBD2; j_call: TRBJ2-7; clone_size: -; v_call: TRBV7-8; cdr3_nt: TGTGCCAGCAGCTTCGGGGGAGGGACCGGGCGCGAGCAGTACTTC; cdr3_aa: CASSFGGGTGREQYF
d_call: -; j_call: TRBJ2-7; clone_size: once; v_call: TRBV21-1; cdr3_nt: TGTGCCAGCAGCAAAGTCCCGACCAAGACCTGGGAGCAGTACTTC; cdr3_aa: CASSKVPTKTWEQYF
d_call: -; j_call: TRBJ1-4; clone_size: -; v_call: TRBV7-9; cdr3_nt: TGTGCCAGCACCGACGTTCAGGGCTCGAATGAAAAACTGTTTTTT; cdr3_aa: CASTDVQGSNEKLFF
d_call: -; j_call: TRBJ1-4; clone_size: -; v_call: TRBV7-6; cdr3_nt: TGTGCCAGCAGAGGCGGGACGTCAGAAAAACTGTTTTTT; cdr3_aa: CASRGGTSEKLFF
d_call: -; j_call: TRBJ1-3; clone_size: -; v_call: TRBV15; cdr3_nt: TGTGCCACCAGCAGAGTAGAAGGAGCTCTACCCTTCTCTGGAAACACCATATATTTT; cdr3_aa: CATSRVEGALPFSGNTIYF
d_call: -; j_call: TRBJ1-1; clone_size: -; v_call: TRBV28; cdr3_nt: TGTGCCAGCAGTTCCGACAGGGAAGCTTTCTTT; cdr3_aa: CASSSDREAFF